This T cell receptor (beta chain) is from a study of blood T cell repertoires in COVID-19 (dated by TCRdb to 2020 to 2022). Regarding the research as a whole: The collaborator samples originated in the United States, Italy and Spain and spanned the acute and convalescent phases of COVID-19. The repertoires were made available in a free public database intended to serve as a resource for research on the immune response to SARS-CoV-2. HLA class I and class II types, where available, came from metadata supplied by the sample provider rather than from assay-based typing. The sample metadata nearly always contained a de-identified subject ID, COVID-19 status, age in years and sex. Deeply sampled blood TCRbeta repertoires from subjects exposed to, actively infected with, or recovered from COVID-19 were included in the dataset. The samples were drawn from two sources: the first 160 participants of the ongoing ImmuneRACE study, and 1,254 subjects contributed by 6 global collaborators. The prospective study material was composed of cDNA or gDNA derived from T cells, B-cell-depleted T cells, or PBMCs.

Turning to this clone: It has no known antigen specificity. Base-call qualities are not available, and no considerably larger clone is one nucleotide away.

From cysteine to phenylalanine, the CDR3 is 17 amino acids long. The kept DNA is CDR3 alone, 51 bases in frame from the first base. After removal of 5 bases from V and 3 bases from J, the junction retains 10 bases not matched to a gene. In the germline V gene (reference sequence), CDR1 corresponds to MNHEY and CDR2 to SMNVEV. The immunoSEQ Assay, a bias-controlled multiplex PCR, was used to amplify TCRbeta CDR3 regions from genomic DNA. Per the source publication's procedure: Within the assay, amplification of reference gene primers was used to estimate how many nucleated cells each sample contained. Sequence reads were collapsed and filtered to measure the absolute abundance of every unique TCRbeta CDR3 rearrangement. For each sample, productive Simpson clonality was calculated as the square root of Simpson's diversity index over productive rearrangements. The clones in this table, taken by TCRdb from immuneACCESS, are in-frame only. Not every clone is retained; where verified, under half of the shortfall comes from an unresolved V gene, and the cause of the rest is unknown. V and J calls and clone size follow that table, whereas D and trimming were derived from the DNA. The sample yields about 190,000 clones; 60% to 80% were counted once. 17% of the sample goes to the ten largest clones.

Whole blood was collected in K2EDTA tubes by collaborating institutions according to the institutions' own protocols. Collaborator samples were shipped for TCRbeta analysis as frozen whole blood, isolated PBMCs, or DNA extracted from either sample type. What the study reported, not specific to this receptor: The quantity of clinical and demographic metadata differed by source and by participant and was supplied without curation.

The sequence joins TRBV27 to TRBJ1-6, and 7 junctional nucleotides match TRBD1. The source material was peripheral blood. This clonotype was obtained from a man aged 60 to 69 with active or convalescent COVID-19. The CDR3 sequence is CASSRRGQTIYNSPLHF. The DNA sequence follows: TGTGCCAGCAGTAGGAGGGGACAGACTATCTATAATTCACCCCTCCACTTT.